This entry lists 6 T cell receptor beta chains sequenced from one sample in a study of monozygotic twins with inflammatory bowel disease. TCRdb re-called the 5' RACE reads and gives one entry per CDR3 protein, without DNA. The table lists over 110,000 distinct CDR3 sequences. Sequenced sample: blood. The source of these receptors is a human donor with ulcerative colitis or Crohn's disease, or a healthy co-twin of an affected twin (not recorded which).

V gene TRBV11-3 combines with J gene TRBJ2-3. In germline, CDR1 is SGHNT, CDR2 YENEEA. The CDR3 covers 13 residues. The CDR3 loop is CASSLTSVGTQYF.

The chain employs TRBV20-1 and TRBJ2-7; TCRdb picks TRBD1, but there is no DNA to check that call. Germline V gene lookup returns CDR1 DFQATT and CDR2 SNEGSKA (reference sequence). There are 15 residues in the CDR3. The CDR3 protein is CSARGGRSLLYEQYF.

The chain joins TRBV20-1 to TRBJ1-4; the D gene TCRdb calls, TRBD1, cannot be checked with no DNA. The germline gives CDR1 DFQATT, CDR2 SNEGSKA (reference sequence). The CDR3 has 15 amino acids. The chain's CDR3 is CSVPSGTGFREKLFF.

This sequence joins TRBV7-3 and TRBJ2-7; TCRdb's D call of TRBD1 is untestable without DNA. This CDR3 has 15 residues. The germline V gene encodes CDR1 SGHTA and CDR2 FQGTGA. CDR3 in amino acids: CASSTAGGRAYEQYF. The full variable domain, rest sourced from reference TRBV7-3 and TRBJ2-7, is GAGVSQTPSNKVTEKGKYVELRCDPISGHTALYWYRQSLGQGPEFLIYFQGTGAADDSGLPNDRFFAVRPEGSVSTLKIQRTERGDSAVYLCASSTAGGRAYEQYFGPGTRLTVT.

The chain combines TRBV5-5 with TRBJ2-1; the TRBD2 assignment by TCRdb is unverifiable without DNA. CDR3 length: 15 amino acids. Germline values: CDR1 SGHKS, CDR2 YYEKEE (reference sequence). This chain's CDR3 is CASSLSRGDYNEQFF.

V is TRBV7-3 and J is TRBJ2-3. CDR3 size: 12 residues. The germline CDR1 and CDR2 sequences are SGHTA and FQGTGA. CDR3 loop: CASSDSTDTQYF.